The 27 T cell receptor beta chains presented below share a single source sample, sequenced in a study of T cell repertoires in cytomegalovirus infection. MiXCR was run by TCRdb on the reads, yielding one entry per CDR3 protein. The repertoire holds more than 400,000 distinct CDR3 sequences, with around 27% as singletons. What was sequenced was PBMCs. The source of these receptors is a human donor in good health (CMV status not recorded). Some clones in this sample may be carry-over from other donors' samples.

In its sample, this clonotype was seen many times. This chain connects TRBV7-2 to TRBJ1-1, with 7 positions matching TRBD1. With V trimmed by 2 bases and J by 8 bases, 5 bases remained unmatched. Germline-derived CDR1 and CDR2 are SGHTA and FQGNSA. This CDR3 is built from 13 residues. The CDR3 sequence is CASSLWDSAEAFF. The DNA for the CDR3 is TGTGCCAGCAGCTTATGGGACAGCGCCGAAGCTTTCTTT.

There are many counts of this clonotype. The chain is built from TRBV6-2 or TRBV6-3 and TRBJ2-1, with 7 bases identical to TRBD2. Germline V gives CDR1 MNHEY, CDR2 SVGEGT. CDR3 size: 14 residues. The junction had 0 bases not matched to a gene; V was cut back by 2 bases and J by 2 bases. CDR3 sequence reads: CASSYREAYNEQFF. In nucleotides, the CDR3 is TGTGCCAGCAGTTACCGGGAGGCCTACAATGAGCAGTTCTTC.

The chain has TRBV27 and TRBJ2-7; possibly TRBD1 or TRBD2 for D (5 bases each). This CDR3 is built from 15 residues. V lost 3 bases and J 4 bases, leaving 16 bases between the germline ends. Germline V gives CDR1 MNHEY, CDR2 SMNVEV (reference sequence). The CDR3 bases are TGTGCCAGCAGTTTTGGGGACCCTGCCATTTACGAGCAGTACGTC. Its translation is CASSFGDPAIYEQYV.

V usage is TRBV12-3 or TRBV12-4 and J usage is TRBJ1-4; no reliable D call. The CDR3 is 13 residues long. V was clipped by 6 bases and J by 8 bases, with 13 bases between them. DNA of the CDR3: TGTGCCAGCAGCGCCTCCGGAGGGGAAAAACTGTTTTTT. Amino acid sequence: CASSASGGEKLFF.

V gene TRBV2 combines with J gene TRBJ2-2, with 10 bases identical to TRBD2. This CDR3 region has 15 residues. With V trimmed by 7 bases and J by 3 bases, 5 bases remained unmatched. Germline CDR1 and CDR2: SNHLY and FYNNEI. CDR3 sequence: CASKEREGYTGELFF. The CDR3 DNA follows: TGTGCCAGCAAAGAGCGGGAGGGCTACACCGGGGAGCTGTTTTTT.

The CDR3 DNA is TGTGCCAGCAGTCCTGAGTACACTGAAGCTTTCTTT. Translated, it gives CASSPEYTEAFF. This chain uses TRBV12-3 or TRBV12-4 with TRBJ1-1, with D uncertain. This CDR3 is 12 amino acids long. V was pared by 5 bases and J by 3 bases, with 7 bases between.

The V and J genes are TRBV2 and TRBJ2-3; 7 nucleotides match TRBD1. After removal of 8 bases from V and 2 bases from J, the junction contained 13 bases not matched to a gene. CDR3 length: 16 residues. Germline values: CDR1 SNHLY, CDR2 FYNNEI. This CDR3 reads CASYQGTDLNTDTQYF. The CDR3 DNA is TGTGCCAGCTACCAAGGGACAGACCTCAACACAGATACGCAGTATTTT. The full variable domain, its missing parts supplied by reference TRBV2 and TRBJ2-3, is EPEVTQTPSHQVTQMGQEVILRCVPISNHLYFYWYRQILGQKVEFLVSFYNNEISEKSEIFDDQFSVERPDGSNFTLKIRSTKLEDSAMYFCASYQGTDLNTDTQYFGPGTRLTVL.

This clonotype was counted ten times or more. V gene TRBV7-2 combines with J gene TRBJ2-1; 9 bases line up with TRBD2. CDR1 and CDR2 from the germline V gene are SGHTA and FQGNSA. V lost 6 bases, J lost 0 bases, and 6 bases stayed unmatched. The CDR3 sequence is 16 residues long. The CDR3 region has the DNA TGTGCCAGCAGGGATAGCGGGAGAGGCTCCTACAATGAGCAGTTCTTC. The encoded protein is CASRDSGRGSYNEQFF.

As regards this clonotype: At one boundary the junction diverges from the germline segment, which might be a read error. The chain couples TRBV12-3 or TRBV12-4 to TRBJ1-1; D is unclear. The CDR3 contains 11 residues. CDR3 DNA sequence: TGTGCCGGCAGTCTGGGCACTGAAGCTTTCTTT. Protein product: CAGSLGTEAFF.

In DNA form, the CDR3 reads TGTGCCAGCAGCACTTCGACAGGCCAAGAGACCCAGTACTTC. This codes for CASSTSTGQETQYF. V usage is TRBV7-2 and J usage is TRBJ2-5, with a possible D match to TRBD1 (6 bases). This CDR3 is 14 amino acids long. V lost 5 bases and J lost 1, with 11 bases in between. Germline V gives CDR1 SGHTA, CDR2 FQGNSA.

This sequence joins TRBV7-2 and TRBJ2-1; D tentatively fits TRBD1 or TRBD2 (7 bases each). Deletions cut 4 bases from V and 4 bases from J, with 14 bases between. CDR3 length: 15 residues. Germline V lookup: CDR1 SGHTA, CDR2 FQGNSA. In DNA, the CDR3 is TGTGCCAGCAGCTCGCGACAGGGAGGGTACAATGAGCAGTTCTTC. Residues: CASSSRQGGYNEQFF.

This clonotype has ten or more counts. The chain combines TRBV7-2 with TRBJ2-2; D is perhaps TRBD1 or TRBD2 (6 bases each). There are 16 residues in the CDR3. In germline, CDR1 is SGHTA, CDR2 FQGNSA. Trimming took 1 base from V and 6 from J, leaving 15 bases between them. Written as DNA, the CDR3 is TGTGCCAGCAGCTTAGGGGGGGCAGGGATGCCCGGGGAGCTGTTTTTT. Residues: CASSLGGAGMPGELFF.

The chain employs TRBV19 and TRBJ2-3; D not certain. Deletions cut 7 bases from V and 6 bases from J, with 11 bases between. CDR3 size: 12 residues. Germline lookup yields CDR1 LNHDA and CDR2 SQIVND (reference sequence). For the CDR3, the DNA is TGTGCCAGTAACCTCCCATCTGATACGCAGTATTTT. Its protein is CASNLPSDTQYF. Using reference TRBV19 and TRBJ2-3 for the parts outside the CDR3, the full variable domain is DGGITQSPKYLFRKEGQNVTLSCEQNLNHDAMYWYRQDPGQGLRLIYYSQIVNDFQKGDIAEGYSVSREKKESFPLTVTSAQKNPTAFYLCASNLPSDTQYFGPGTRLTVL.

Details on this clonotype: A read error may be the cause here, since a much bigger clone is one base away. The CDR3 DNA follows: TGTGCCAGCAGGGGAGGGGGTAAGGAGCAGTTCTTC. Residues: CASRGGGKEQFF. The genes are TRBV11-3 and TRBJ2-1, with a possible D match to TRBD2 (7 bases). In germline, CDR1 is SGHNT, CDR2 YENEEA. V lost 6 bases, J lost 10 bases, and 13 bases lay in between. CDR3 size: 12 residues.

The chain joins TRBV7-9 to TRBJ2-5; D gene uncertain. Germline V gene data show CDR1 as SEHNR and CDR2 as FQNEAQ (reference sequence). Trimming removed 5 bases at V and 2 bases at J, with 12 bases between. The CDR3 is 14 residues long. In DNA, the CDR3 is TGTGCCAGCAGCGACGCGACCTATCAAGAGACCCAGTACTTC. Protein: CASSDATYQETQYF.

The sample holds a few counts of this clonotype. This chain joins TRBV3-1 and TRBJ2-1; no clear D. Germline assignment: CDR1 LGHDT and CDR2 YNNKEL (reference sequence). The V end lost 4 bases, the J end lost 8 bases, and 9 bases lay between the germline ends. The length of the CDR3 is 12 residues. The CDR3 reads CASSPTPDEQFF. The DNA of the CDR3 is TGTGCCAGCAGCCCCACCCCGGATGAGCAGTTCTTC.

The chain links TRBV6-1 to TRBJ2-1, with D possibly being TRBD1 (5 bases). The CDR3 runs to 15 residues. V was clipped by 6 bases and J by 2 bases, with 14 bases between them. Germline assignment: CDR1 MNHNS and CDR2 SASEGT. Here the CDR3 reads CASSDTGYPYNEQFF. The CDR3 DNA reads TGTGCCAGCAGCGATACAGGATACCCCTACAATGAGCAGTTCTTC.

DNA of the CDR3: TGTGCCATCAGTCCTTCGATCTCGGGTACCGGGGAGCTGTTTTTT. It specifies CAISPSISGTGELFF. The rearrangement uses TRBV10-3 and TRBJ2-2; D unresolved. CDR1 is ENHRY and CDR2 is SYGVKD in the germline V gene. There are 15 residues in the CDR3. Trimming shortened V by 5 bases and J by 5 bases, and 15 bases separated the two germline ends.

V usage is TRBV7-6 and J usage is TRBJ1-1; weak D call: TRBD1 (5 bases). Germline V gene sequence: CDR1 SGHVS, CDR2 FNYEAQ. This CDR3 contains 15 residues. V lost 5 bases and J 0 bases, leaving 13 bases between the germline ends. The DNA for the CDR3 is TGTGCCAGCAGCGAACCACGGGGGATGAACACTGAAGCTTTCTTT. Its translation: CASSEPRGMNTEAFF.

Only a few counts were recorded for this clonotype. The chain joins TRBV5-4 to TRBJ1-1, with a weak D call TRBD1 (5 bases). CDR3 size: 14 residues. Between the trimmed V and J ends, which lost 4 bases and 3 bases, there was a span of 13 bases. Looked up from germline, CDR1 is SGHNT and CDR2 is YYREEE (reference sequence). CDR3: CASSLEAGHTEAFF. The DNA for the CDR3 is TGTGCCAGCAGCCTGGAGGCAGGGCACACTGAAGCTTTCTTT.

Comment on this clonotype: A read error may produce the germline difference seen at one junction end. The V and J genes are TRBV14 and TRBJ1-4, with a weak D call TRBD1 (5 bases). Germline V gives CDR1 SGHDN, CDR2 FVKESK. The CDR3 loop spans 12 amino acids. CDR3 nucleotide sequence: TGTGCCAGCAGCCAAGGGGGCAGTCAAAGGGATTTT. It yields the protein CASSQGGSQRDF.

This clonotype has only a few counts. The CDR3 DNA reads as TGCAGTGCTAGAGGGACTAGCGGGAGTCCTTCCGAGCAGTACTTC. Translating gives CSARGTSGSPSEQYF. This chain joins TRBV20-1 and TRBJ2-7; 13 positions match TRBD2. From germline, CDR1 is DFQATT and CDR2 SNEGSKA (reference sequence). V shed 1 base, J shed 6 bases, and the junction held 6 bases outside the gene matches. The CDR3 extends over 15 amino acids.

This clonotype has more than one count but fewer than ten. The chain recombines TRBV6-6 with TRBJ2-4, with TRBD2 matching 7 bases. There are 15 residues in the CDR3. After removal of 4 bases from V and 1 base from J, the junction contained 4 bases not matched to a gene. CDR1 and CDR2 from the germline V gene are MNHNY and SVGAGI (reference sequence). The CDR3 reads CASSSTSAAKNIQYF. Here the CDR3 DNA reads TGTGCCAGCAGTTCCACTAGCGCCGCCAAAAACATTCAGTACTTC.

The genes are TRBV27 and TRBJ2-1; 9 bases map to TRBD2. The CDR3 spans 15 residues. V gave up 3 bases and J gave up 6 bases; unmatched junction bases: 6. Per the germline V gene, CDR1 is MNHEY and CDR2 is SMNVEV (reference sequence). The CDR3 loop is CASSFFLAGVNEQFF. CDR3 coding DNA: TGTGCCAGCAGTTTCTTTTTAGCGGGAGTCAATGAGCAGTTCTTC.

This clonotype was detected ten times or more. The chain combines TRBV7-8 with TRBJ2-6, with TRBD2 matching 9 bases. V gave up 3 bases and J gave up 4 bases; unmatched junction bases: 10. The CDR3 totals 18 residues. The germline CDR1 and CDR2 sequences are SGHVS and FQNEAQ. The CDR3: CASSFRAGGPAGANVLTF. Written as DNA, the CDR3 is TGTGCCAGCAGCTTTCGGGCGGGAGGGCCGGCGGGGGCCAACGTCCTGACTTTC. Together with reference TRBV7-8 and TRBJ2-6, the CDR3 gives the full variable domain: GAGVSQSPRYKVAKRGQDVALRCDPISGHVSLFWYQQALGQGPEFLTYFQNEAQLDKSGLPSDRFFAERPEGSVSTLKIQRTQQEDSAVYLCASSFRAGGPAGANVLTFGAGSRLTVL.

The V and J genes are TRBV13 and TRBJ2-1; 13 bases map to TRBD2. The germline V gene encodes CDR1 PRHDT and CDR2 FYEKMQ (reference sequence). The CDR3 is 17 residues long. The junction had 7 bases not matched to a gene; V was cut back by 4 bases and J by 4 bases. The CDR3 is CASSSTGTSGTYNEQFF. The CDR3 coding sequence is TGTGCCAGCAGCTCGACCGGGACTAGCGGGACTTACAATGAGCAGTTCTTC.

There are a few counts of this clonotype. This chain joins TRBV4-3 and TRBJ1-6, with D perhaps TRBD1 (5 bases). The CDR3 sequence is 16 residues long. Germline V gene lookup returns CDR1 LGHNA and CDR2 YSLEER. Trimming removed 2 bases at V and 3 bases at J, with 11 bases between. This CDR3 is CASSQFRELYNSPLHF. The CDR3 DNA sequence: TGCGCCAGCAGCCAATTCAGGGAACTCTATAATTCACCCCTCCACTTT.